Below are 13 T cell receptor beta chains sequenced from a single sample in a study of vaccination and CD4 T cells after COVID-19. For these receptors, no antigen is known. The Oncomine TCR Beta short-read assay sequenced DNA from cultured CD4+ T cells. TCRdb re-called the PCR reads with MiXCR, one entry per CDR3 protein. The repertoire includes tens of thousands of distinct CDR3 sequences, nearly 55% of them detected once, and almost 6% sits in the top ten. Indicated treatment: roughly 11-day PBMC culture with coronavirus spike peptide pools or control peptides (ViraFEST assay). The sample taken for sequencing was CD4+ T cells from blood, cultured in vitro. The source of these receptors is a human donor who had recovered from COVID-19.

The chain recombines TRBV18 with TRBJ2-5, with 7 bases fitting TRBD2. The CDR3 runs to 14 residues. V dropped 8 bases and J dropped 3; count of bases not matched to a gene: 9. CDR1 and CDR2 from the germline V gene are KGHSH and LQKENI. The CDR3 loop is CASMMWGGEETQYF. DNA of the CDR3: TGTGCCAGCATGATGTGGGGGGGTGAAGAGACCCAGTACTTC.

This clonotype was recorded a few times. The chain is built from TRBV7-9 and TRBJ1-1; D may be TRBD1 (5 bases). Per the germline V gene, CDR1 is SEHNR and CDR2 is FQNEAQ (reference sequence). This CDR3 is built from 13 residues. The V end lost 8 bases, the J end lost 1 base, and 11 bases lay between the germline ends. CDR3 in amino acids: CASVGDSNTEAFF. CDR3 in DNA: TGTGCCAGCGTAGGGGATTCGAACACTGAAGCTTTCTTT.

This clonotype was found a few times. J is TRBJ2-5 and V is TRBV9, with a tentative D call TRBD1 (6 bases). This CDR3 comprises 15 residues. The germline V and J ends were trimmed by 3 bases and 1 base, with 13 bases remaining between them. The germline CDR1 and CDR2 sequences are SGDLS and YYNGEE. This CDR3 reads CASSDRTVGQETQYF. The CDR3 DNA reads TGTGCCAGCAGCGATCGGACAGTAGGCCAAGAGACCCAGTACTTC.

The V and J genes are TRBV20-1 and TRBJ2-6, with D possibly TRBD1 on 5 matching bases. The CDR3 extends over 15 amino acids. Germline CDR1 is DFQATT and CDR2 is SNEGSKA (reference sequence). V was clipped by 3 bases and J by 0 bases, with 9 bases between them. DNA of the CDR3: TGCAGTGCTAGCCGACAGTCCTCTGGGGCCAACGTCCTGACTTTC. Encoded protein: CSASRQSSGANVLTF.

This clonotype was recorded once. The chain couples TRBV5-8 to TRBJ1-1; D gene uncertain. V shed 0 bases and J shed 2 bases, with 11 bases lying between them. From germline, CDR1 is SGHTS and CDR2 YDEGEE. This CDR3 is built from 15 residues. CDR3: CASSLGRWGNTEAFF. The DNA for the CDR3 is TGTGCCAGCAGCTTGGGACGGTGGGGAAACACTGAAGCTTTCTTT.

The CDR3 here is CSAIPTSNEQFF. CDR3 DNA sequence: TGCAGTGCTATACCGACTAGCAATGAGCAGTTCTTC. The chain is built from TRBV20-1 and TRBJ2-1, with a weak D call TRBD2 (6 bases). This CDR3 is built from 12 residues. Deletions cut 4 bases from V and 6 bases from J, with 10 bases between. The germline V gene has CDR1 DFQATT and CDR2 SNEGSKA (reference sequence).

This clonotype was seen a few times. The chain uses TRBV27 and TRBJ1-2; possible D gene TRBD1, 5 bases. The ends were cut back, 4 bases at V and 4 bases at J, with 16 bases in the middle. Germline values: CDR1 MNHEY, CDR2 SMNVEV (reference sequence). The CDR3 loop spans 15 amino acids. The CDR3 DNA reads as TGTGCCAGCAGTTATCGCGGGGCGTTGGGCTATGGCTACACCTTC. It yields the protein CASSYRGALGYGYTF.

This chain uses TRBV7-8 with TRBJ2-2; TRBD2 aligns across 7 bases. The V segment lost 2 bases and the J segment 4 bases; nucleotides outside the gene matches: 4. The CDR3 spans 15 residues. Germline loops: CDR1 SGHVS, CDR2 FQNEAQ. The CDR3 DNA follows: TGTGCCAGCAGCTTAAGGGACTATACCACCGGGGAGCTGTTTTTT. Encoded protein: CASSLRDYTTGELFF.

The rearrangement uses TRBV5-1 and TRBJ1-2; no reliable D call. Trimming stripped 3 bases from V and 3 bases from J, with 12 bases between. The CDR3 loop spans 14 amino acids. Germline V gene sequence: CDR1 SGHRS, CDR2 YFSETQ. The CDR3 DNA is TGCGCCAGCAGCTCCGACCCCGGGGACTATGGCTACACCTTC. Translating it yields CASSSDPGDYGYTF.

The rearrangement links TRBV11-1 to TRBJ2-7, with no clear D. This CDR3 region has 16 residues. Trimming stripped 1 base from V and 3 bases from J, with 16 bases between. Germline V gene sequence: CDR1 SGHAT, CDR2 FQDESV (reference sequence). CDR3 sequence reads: CASSLVSQARLYEQYF. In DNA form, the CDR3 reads TGTGCCAGCAGCTTAGTTTCTCAGGCGCGCCTCTACGAGCAGTACTTC.

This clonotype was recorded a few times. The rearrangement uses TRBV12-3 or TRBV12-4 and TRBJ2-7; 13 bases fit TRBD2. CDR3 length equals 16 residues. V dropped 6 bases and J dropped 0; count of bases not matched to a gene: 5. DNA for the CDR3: TGTGCCAGCAGCAAGACTAGCGGGGGGACCTCCTACGAGCAGTACTTC. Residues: CASSKTSGGTSYEQYF.

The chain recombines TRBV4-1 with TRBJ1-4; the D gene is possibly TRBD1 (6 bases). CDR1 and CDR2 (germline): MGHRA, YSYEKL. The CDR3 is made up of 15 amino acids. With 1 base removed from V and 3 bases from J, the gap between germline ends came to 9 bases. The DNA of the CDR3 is TGCGCCAGCAGCCAAGGCGGACAGTCTAATGAAAAACTGTTTTTT. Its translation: CASSQGGQSNEKLFF.

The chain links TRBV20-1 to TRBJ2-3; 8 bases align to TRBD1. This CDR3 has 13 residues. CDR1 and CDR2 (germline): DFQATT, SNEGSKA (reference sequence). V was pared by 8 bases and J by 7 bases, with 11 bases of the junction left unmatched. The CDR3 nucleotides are TGCAGTACCGACAGGGGACGTCAAAATACGCAGTATTTT. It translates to CSTDRGRQNTQYF.